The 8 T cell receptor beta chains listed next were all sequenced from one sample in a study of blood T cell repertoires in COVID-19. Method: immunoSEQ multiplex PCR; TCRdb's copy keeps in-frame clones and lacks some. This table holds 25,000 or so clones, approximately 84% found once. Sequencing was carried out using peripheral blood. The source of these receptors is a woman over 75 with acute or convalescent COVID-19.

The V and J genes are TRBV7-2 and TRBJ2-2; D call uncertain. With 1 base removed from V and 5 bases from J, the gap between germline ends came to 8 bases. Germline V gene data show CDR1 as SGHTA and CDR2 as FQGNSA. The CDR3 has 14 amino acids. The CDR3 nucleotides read TGTGCCAGCAGCTTAGTAACAGTTACCGGGGAGCTGTTTTTT. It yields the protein CASSLVTVTGELFF.

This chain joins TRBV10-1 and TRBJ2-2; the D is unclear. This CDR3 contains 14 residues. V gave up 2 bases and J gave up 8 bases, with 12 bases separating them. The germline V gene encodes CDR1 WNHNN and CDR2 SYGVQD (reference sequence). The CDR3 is CASSEGLSSGELFF. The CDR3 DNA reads TGCGCCAGCAGTGAGGGTCTTAGTAGTGGGGAGCTGTTTTTT.

The CDR3 region is CASSPWAGDTGELFF. DNA of the CDR3: TGTGCCAGCTCACCATGGGCAGGTGACACCGGGGAGCTGTTTTTT. The gene calls are TRBV18 and TRBJ2-2, with unresolved D. Trimming stripped 2 bases from V and 3 bases from J, with 10 bases between. Germline values: CDR1 KGHSH, CDR2 LQKENI. The CDR3 extends over 15 amino acids.

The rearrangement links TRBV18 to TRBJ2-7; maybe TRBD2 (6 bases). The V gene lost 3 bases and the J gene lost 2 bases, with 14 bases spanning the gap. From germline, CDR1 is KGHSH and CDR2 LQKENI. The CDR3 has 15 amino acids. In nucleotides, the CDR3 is TGTGCCAGCTCACCGATCGGGACTCCCACCTACGAGCAGTACTTC. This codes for CASSPIGTPTYEQYF. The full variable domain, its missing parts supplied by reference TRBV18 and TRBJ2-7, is NAGVMQNPRHLVRRRGQEARLRCSPMKGHSHVYWYRQLPEEGLKFMVYLQKENIIDESGMPKERFSAEFPKEGPSILRIQQVVRGDSAAYFCASSPIGTPTYEQYFGPGTRLTVT.

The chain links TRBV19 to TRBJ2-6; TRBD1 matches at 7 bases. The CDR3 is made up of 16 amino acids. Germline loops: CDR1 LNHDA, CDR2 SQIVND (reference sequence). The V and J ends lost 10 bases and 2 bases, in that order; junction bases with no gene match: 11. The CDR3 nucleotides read TGTGCCAATACGAAACGAGGGGGCGCTGGGGCCAACGTCCTGACTTTC. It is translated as CANTKRGGAGANVLTF.

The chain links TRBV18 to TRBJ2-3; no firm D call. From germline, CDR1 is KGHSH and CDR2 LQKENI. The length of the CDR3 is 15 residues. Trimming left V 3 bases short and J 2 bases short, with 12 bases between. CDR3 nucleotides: TGTGCCAGCTCACCGACACAAACCTCCACAGATACGCAGTATTTT. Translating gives CASSPTQTSTDTQYF.

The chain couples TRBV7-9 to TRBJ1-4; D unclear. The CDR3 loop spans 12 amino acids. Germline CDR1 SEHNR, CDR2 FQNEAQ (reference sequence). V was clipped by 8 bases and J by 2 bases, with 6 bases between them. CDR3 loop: CASGRTNEKLFF. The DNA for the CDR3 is TGTGCCAGCGGGCGTACTAATGAAAAACTGTTTTTT.

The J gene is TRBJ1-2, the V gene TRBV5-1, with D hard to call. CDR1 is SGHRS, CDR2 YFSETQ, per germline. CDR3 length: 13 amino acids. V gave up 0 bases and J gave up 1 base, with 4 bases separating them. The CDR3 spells CASSLDSNYGYTF. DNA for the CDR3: TGCGCCAGCAGCTTGGACAGTAACTATGGCTACACCTTC.